This T cell receptor (beta chain) was captured in a study of regulatory and conventional T cells in RAG deficiency. Study results and limitations: In Omenn syndrome, Treg and Tconv repertoires overlapped >85%. Control T-cell subsets had markedly higher Shannon entropy and lower Simpson indices than RAG-deficient patients.

The germline V gene encodes CDR1 SEHNR and CDR2 FQNEAQ (reference sequence). The CDR3 has 11 residues. Trimming shortened V by 3 bases and J by 6 bases, and 2 bases separated the two germline ends. The table came from immunoSEQ multiplex PCR; TCRdb's copy has only in-frame clones and leaves some out. Of around 37,000 clones listed, around nine tenths are singletons. A word on this clone: Its specificity is unknown.

The data were also submitted as part of a second study, on regulatory T cells. As reported in that work: Amplification used 52 TRBV primers and 13 TRBJ primers. In patients, unique TRB V-J pairs were restricted and V/J usage skewed, especially in Tregs.

This TCR derives from a human donor in good health. This chain links TRBV7-9 with TRBJ2-2; no definite D call. Sequencing was performed on CD8+ T cells sorted from blood. The CDR3 is CASSFPGELFF. CDR3 sequence (DNA): TGTGCCAGCAGCTTTCCCGGGGAGCTGTTTTTT.